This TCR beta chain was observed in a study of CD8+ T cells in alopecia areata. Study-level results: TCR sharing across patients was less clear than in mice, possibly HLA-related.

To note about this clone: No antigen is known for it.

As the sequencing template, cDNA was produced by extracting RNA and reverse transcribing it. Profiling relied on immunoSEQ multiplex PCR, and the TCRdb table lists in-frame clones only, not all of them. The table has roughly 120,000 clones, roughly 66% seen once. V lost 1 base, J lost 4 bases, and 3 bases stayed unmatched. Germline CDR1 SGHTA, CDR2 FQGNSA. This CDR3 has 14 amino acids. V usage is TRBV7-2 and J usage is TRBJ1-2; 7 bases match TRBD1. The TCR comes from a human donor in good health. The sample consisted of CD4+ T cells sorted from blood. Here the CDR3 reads CASSLGSGGYGYTF. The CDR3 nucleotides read TGTGCCAGCAGCTTAGGGTCAGGGGGCTATGGCTACACCTTC.